Listed below are T cell receptor beta chains from one sample, sequenced in a study of blood T cell repertoires in COVID-19. Only in-frame clones appear in the TCRdb table, and some are missing; sequencing was by immunoSEQ multiplex PCR. The table has some 700,000 clones, 85% to 90% seen once. The sample comprised peripheral blood. These receptors were taken from a young woman with acute or convalescent COVID-19. Each CDR3 is given with its conserved first and last residue. The order of the fields is D gene, J gene, V gene, clone size, CDR3 DNA, CDR3 protein. A D gene is named only where the DNA matches it firmly. A row's size may be missing; if present it is once, few, many or a size class.

d_call: NA
j_call: TRBJ1-5
v_call: TRBV5-1
clone_size: NA
cdr3_nt: TGCGCCAGCAGCCCCTCTGCGCAGGCGGGGAATCAGCCCCAGCATTTT
cdr3_aa: CASSPSAQAGNQPQHF

d_call: NA
j_call: TRBJ2-1
v_call: TRBV10-3
clone_size: NA
cdr3_nt: TGTGCAACCCTGATACAGGAGAGCTCCTACAATGAGCAGTTCTTC
cdr3_aa: CATLIQESSYNEQFF

d_call: NA
j_call: TRBJ2-4
v_call: TRBV6-5
clone_size: NA
cdr3_nt: TGTGCCAGCAGTCGACAGGGACTTGGGAACATTCAGTACTTC
cdr3_aa: CASSRQGLGNIQYF

d_call: TRBD2
j_call: TRBJ2-3
v_call: TRBV7-2
clone_size: NA
cdr3_nt: TGTGCCAGCAGCTTAGGGGGGAGGGGTAGGCCCCTGGTAGATACGCAGTATTTT
cdr3_aa: CASSLGGRGRPLVDTQYF

d_call: NA
j_call: TRBJ1-3
v_call: TRBV27
clone_size: NA
cdr3_nt: TGTGCCAGCAGTTTGAGTAGCTCTGGAAACACCATATATTTT
cdr3_aa: CASSLSSSGNTIYF

d_call: NA
j_call: TRBJ1-2
v_call: TRBV3-1/TRBV3-2
clone_size: few
cdr3_nt: TGTGCCAGCAGCCGACCAGGGTTCTATGGCTACACCTTC
cdr3_aa: CASSRPGFYGYTF

d_call: TRBD1
j_call: TRBJ2-1
v_call: TRBV12-3/TRBV12-4
clone_size: once
cdr3_nt: TGTGCCAGCGCACCCGGGACAGAGCTGTTCTTC
cdr3_aa: CASAPGTELFF

d_call: TRBD1
j_call: TRBJ1-1
v_call: TRBV7-9
clone_size: NA
cdr3_nt: TGTGCCAGCAGCCCGTGGGACAGGGAGGACACTGAAGCTTTCTTT
cdr3_aa: CASSPWDREDTEAFF

d_call: TRBD2
j_call: TRBJ2-7
v_call: TRBV11-2
clone_size: few
cdr3_nt: TGTGCCAGCAGCCGAAAAGCGGGGGGGACCCTTAACTACGAGCAGTACTTC
cdr3_aa: CASSRKAGGTLNYEQYF

d_call: NA
j_call: TRBJ1-2
v_call: TRBV12-3/TRBV12-4
clone_size: few
cdr3_nt: TGTGCCAGCAGTTTGACTGTCGGTGACTACACCTTC
cdr3_aa: CASSLTVGDYTF

d_call: TRBD1
j_call: TRBJ1-4
v_call: TRBV9
clone_size: NA
cdr3_nt: TGTGCCAGCAGCGTAGGGGGGGCACAGGGGGAAAAACTGTTTTTT
cdr3_aa: CASSVGGAQGEKLFF

d_call: NA
j_call: TRBJ1-1
v_call: TRBV12-3/TRBV12-4
clone_size: NA
cdr3_nt: TGTGCCAGCAGTTTTGGGCCGAGGGCTGAAGCTTTCTTT
cdr3_aa: CASSFGPRAEAFF

d_call: NA
j_call: TRBJ2-2
v_call: TRBV29-1
clone_size: NA
cdr3_nt: TGCAGCGTTGTCTTGCAGACGAACACCGGGGAGCTGTTTTTT
cdr3_aa: CSVVLQTNTGELFF

d_call: NA
j_call: TRBJ1-2
v_call: TRBV6-5
clone_size: few
cdr3_nt: TGTGCCAGCAGGGTGACAGCGTTTGTCTATGGCTACACCTTC
cdr3_aa: CASRVTAFVYGYTF

d_call: NA
j_call: TRBJ1-2
v_call: TRBV10-3
clone_size: NA
cdr3_nt: TGTGCCAGCCAGGCTCCCAACTATGGCTACACCTTC
cdr3_aa: CASQAPNYGYTF

d_call: TRBD1
j_call: TRBJ2-7
v_call: TRBV9
clone_size: NA
cdr3_nt: TGTGCCAGCAGCGTATTTAGGGACAGCTCAACCTACGAGCAGTACTTC
cdr3_aa: CASSVFRDSSTYEQYF

d_call: NA
j_call: TRBJ1-5
v_call: TRBV12-3/TRBV12-4
clone_size: NA
cdr3_nt: TGTGCCAGCAGTTGGGGGGACTTTTCGTCCCAGCATTTT
cdr3_aa: CASSWGDFSSQHF

d_call: NA
j_call: TRBJ2-7
v_call: TRBV5-1
clone_size: NA
cdr3_nt: TGCGCCAGCAGCTTGAATAACGGGGGTCCCGACGAGCAGTACTTC
cdr3_aa: CASSLNNGGPDEQYF

d_call: TRBD2
j_call: TRBJ2-5
v_call: TRBV3-1/TRBV3-2
clone_size: NA
cdr3_nt: TGTGCCAGCAGCTCCGGGACTAGCTGGGGGACCCAGTACTTC
cdr3_aa: CASSSGTSWGTQYF

d_call: NA
j_call: TRBJ1-1
v_call: TRBV3-1/TRBV3-2
clone_size: NA
cdr3_nt: TGTGCCAGCAGCCAAGACCCCGCGGGACCGACCATGAACACTGAAGCTTTCTTT
cdr3_aa: CASSQDPAGPTMNTEAFF

d_call: NA
j_call: TRBJ1-5
v_call: TRBV2
clone_size: NA
cdr3_nt: TGTGCCAGCAGTGTGACTGGACAGCCCCAGCATTTT
cdr3_aa: CASSVTGQPQHF

d_call: NA
j_call: TRBJ1-1
v_call: TRBV6-5
clone_size: NA
cdr3_nt: TGTGCCAGCAGTTCCACGACCTGGGGAGTAACTGAAGCTTTCTTT
cdr3_aa: CASSSTTWGVTEAFF

d_call: TRBD1
j_call: TRBJ2-2
v_call: TRBV18
clone_size: once
cdr3_nt: TGTGCCAGCTCCCTGGACAGGAGCACCGGGGAGCTGTTTTTT
cdr3_aa: CASSLDRSTGELFF

d_call: TRBD2
j_call: TRBJ2-2
v_call: TRBV4-1
clone_size: NA
cdr3_nt: TGCGCCAGCAGCCTCCCGAGAAGCGGGGGGACCACCGGGGAGCTGTTTTTT
cdr3_aa: CASSLPRSGGTTGELFF

d_call: NA
j_call: TRBJ2-1
v_call: TRBV5-6
clone_size: NA
cdr3_nt: TGTGCCAGCAGCTTTTCGGACAGAGGAATCAATGAGCAGTTCTTC
cdr3_aa: CASSFSDRGINEQFF

d_call: NA
j_call: TRBJ1-3
v_call: TRBV6-1
clone_size: NA
cdr3_nt: TGTGCCAGCAGTGCGCGGACAGTAGCCTCTGGAAACACCATATATTTT
cdr3_aa: CASSARTVASGNTIYF

d_call: NA
j_call: TRBJ1-4
v_call: TRBV6-5
clone_size: NA
cdr3_nt: TGTGCCAGCAGTTACGAACAGGGAGAGTCGGGTGAAAAACTGTTTTTT
cdr3_aa: CASSYEQGESGEKLFF

d_call: TRBD1
j_call: TRBJ1-2
v_call: TRBV7-2
clone_size: NA
cdr3_nt: TGTGCCAGCAGCTTACAGGGGGCAGGTGGGAATGGCTACACCTTC
cdr3_aa: CASSLQGAGGNGYTF

d_call: NA
j_call: TRBJ1-2
v_call: TRBV19
clone_size: NA
cdr3_nt: TGTGCCAGTAGTAGGACAGTTTATGGCTACACCTTC
cdr3_aa: CASSRTVYGYTF

d_call: NA
j_call: TRBJ1-5
v_call: TRBV19
clone_size: NA
cdr3_nt: TGTGCCAGTAGTCCTTACTTGGGGGCGAGTAATCAGCCCCAGCATTTT
cdr3_aa: CASSPYLGASNQPQHF

d_call: NA
j_call: TRBJ2-3
v_call: TRBV28
clone_size: NA
cdr3_nt: TGTGCCAGCAGTTCGGGCGGGTGGGGTGGCACAGATACGCAGTATTTT
cdr3_aa: CASSSGGWGGTDTQYF

d_call: TRBD1
j_call: TRBJ1-2
v_call: TRBV19
clone_size: once
cdr3_nt: TGTGCCATTGGCAGACAGGGATCTGACGGCTACACCTTC
cdr3_aa: CAIGRQGSDGYTF

d_call: TRBD1
j_call: TRBJ1-1
v_call: TRBV24-1
clone_size: NA
cdr3_nt: TGTGCCACCAGTGAGCGACAGGGGATGAACACTGAAGCTTTCTTT
cdr3_aa: CATSERQGMNTEAFF

d_call: NA
j_call: TRBJ1-1
v_call: TRBV30
clone_size: NA
cdr3_nt: TGTGCCTGGAGTGTACTAGGTCGAGGGCTGAACACTGAAGCTTTCTTT
cdr3_aa: CAWSVLGRGLNTEAFF

d_call: TRBD1
j_call: TRBJ2-7
v_call: TRBV5-8
clone_size: NA
cdr3_nt: TGTGCCAGCAGCTTGGGACAGGGCTACTCCTACGAGCAGTACTTC
cdr3_aa: CASSLGQGYSYEQYF

d_call: TRBD1
j_call: TRBJ1-3
v_call: TRBV11-2
clone_size: few
cdr3_nt: TGTGCCAGCAGCCCAACGAGGGGGGGGACAGGTGGAAACACCATATATTTT
cdr3_aa: CASSPTRGGTGGNTIYF

d_call: NA
j_call: TRBJ1-1
v_call: TRBV29-1
clone_size: NA
cdr3_nt: TGCAGCGCCGGGACCGGGGGTACTGAAGCTTTCTTT
cdr3_aa: CSAGTGGTEAFF